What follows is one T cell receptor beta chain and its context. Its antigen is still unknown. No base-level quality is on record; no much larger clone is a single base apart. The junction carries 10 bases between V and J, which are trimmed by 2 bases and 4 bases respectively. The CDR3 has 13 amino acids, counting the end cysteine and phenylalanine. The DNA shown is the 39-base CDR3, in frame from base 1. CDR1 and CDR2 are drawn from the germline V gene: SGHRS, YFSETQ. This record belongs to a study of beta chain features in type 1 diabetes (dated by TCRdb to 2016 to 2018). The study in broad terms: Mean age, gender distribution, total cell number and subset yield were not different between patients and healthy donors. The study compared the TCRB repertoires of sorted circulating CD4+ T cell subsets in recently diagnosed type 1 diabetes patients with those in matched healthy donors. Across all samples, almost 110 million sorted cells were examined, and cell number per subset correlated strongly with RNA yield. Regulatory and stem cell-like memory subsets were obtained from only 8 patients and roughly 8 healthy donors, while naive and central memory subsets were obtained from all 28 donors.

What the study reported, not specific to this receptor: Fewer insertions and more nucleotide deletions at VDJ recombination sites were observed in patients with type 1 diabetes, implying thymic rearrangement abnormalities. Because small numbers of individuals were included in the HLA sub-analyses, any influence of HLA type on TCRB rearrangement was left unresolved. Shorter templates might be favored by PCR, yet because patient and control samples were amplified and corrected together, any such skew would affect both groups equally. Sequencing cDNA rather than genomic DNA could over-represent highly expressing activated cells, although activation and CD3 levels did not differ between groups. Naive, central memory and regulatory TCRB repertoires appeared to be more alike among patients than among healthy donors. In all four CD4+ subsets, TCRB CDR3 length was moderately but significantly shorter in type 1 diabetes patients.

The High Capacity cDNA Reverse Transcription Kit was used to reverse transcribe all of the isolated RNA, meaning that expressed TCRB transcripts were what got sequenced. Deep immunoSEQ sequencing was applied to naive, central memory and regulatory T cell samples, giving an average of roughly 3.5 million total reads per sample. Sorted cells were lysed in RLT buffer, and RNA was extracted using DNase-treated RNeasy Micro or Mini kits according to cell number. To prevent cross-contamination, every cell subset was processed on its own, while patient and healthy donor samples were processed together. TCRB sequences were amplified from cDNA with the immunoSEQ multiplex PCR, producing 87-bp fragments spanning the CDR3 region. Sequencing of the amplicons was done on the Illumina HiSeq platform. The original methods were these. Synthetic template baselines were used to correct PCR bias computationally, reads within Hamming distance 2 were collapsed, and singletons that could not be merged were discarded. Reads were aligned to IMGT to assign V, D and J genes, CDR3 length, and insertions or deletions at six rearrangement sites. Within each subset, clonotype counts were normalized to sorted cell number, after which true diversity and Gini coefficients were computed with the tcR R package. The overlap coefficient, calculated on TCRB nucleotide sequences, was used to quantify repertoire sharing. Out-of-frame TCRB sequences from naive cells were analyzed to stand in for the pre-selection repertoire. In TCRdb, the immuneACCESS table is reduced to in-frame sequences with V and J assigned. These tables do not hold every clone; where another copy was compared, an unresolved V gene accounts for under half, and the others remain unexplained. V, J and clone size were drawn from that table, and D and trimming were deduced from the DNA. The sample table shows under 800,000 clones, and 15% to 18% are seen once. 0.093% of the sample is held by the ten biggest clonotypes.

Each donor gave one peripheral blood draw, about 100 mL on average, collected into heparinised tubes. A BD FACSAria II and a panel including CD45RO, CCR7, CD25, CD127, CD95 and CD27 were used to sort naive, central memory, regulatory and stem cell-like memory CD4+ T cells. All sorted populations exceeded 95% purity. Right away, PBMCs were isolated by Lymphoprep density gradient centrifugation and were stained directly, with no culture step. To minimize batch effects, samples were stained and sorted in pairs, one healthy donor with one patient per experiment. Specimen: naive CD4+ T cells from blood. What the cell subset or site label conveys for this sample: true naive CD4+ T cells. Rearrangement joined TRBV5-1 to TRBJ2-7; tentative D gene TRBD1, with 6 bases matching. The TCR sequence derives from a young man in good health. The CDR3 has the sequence CASSFRDNYEQYF. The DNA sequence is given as TGCGCCAGCAGCTTCCGGGACAATTACGAGCAGTACTTC. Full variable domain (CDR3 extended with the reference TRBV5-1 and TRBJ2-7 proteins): KAGVTQTPRYLIKTRGQQVTLSCSPISGHRSVSWYQQTPGQGLQFLFEYFSETQRNKGNFPGRFSGRQFSNSRSEMNVSTLELGDSALYLCASSFRDNYEQYFGPGTRLTVT.